Listed here are 3 T cell receptor beta chains from one sample, sequenced in a study of cytomegalovirus exposure and HLA in healthy donors. Amplification used 60 Vbeta primers and 13 Jbeta primers. The protocol was immunoSEQ multiplex PCR, while the TCRdb copy is restricted to in-frame clones and leaves out a portion. The sample has about 70,000 clones; just over 85% are singletons. Sequencing was performed on PBMCs. The receptors were gathered from a woman in her twenties or thirties in good health and CMV-seronegative.

The J gene is TRBJ2-5, the V gene TRBV5-8; TRBD2 matches at 7 bases. CDR1 is SGHTS and CDR2 is YDEGEE in the germline V gene. The CDR3 loop spans 14 amino acids. Trimming took 0 bases from V and 3 from J; bases not matched to a gene: 2. CDR3 in amino acids: CASSLGGREETQYF. CDR3 bases: TGTGCCAGCAGCTTGGGGGGGAGGGAAGAGACCCAGTACTTC.

The rearrangement joins TRBV7-9 to TRBJ2-3; a possible D gene is TRBD2 (6 bases). CDR3 length: 16 residues. The germline V gene encodes CDR1 SEHNR and CDR2 FQNEAQ (reference sequence). Trimming cost V 1 base and J 1 base, with 12 bases left between them. CDR3 nucleotide sequence: TGTGCCAGCAGCTTAGGGGCCCCGGGGGGCACAGATACGCAGTATTTT. This gives the protein CASSLGAPGGTDTQYF.

The chain combines TRBV7-6 with TRBJ1-1; D remains ambiguous. The V gene's germline CDR1 is SGHVS and CDR2 FNYEAQ. The CDR3 runs to 15 residues. V was clipped by 5 bases and J by 3 bases, with 16 bases between them. CDR3 DNA sequence: TGTGCCAGCAGCCAAATTGCGGCGGGCGACACTGAAGCTTTCTTT. Translated, it gives CASSQIAAGDTEAFF.